This T cell receptor beta chain was sequenced in a study of T-cell memory formation after mild COVID-19. Study information: Among the donors, TCR clusters were largely specific to each donor. Findings and limits, study-wide: Among clones contracting day 15 to 85, CD4/CD8 was balanced, whereas later expanders leaned CD4+.

The CDR3 has 16 amino acids. V dropped 4 bases and J dropped 6 bases, with 21 bases sitting between them. Germline values: CDR1 SGHRS, CDR2 YFSETQ. TCRdb re-derived calls from the 5' RACE reads in MiXCR, one entry per CDR3 protein. The sample includes some 320,000 distinct CDR3 sequences, 13% to 15% of them seen just once. This clonotype was counted between two and nine times. Its target is unknown. The sequence was collected from a man aged 18 to 30 who had mild COVID-19 (a few samples of this study predate the infection). Cell type and time point are not known. The chain carries TRBV5-1 and TRBJ2-3, with D perhaps TRBD2 (8 bases). Sample: PBMCs or a T cell subset sorted from them (not recorded which). CDR3 DNA sequence: TGCGCCAGCAGCCGGGACAGCGGGGGACCCAGGGATACGCAGTATTTT. It translates to CASSRDSGGPRDTQYF.